This TCR beta chain was sequenced during a study of blood T cell repertoires in COVID-19. On the study more broadly: Both acute and convalescent COVID-19 samples were obtained from the United States, Italy and Spain. Sources were T cells, B-cell-depleted T cells, or PBMCs; the material itself was cDNA or gDNA.

Authors' methods: Scientists estimated how many nucleated cells there were by amplifying reference gene primers. Method: immunoSEQ multiplex PCR; TCRdb's copy keeps in-frame clones and lacks some. The DNA gave D and trimming, while V, J and clone size come from that table. This repertoire shows some 89,000 clones, around 80% found once; its top ten account for roughly 6.6%. With 7 bases removed from V and 4 bases from J, the gap between germline ends came to 23 bases. This CDR3 comprises 17 residues. CDR1 and CDR2 (germline): LNHDA, SQIVND (reference sequence). The TCR sequence derives from a man in his sixties or seventies with acute or convalescent COVID-19. Sequencing was done on a sample of peripheral blood. The chain has TRBV19 and TRBJ2-1, with D perhaps TRBD2 (7 bases). The CDR3 region has the DNA TGTGCCAGTAAAGGGGCAGCTGGGGGGGCGGATTACAATGAGCAGTTCTTC. Encoded protein: CASKGAAGGADYNEQFF.